This TCR beta chain was profiled in a study of blood T cell repertoires in COVID-19. This clone was recorded a few times. The table came from immunoSEQ multiplex PCR; TCRdb's copy has only in-frame clones and leaves some out. The sample lists about 49,000 clones, more than 65% seen once, with about 9.1% in the top ten. V lost 4 bases, J lost 10 bases, and 7 bases stayed unmatched. The CDR3 sequence is 12 residues long. CDR1 SGHTS and CDR2 YDEGEE come from the germline V gene. Input material: peripheral blood. The sequence was collected from a woman between 70 and 85 years old with acute or convalescent COVID-19. The V gene is TRBV5-8, the J gene TRBJ1-2; 7 bases are shared with TRBD1. The chain's CDR3 is CASSPRTGYYTF. As DNA, the CDR3 is TGTGCCAGCAGCCCTCGGACAGGATACTACACCTTC.